The entry that follows covers one TCR beta chain sequence. Which antigen it targets is not known. There are no base qualities to consult, and no much larger clone falls within one base. TCR CDR3 regions were amplified from genomic DNA by multiplex PCR using the deep immunoSEQ assay. Genomic DNA extracted from each cell subset was distributed evenly over all wells of several immunoSEQ 96-well plates, and each plate served as one replicate. For sorted subsets, around 0.2 ug of genomic DNA, equivalent to tens of thousands of T cell genomes, went into each replicate PCR. Purified libraries were quantified with a Qubit 3.0 fluorometer, sized on a Bioanalyzer 2100, and re-quantified with the KAPA Library Quantification kit. Each immunoSEQ 96-well plate was sequenced on its own single-read 150-cycle Illumina NextSeq 550 flow cell. On the authors' methods: Because the immunoSEQ output held only junctional sequences and lacked quality scores, the filtering could not match the filtering applied to full-length reads. Sequences were annotated with PyIR, a Python wrapper for IgBLAST v1.9, and V/J genes and CDR3 were assigned using IMGT germline references. Reads with weak V/J assignments (E-value above 1e-6), missing CDR3, stop codons, out-of-frame junctions, or ambiguous translated residues were removed. V3J clonotypes were defined by identical inferred V gene, J gene, and CDR3 amino acid sequence. Percentage overlap between repertoires was computed as shared unique clonotypes divided by the size of the smaller repertoire. Three approaches were used to assess repertoire richness: RTK rarefaction, the Chao1 estimator, and Recon v2.1 estimates of unobserved clonotypes. For all TCRbeta clonotypes obtained by the gDNA method from a few donors, generation probabilities were computed with OLGA. TCRdb stores this immuneACCESS table with in-frame sequences only. Part of the clones is absent; in the studies checked, under half of the shortfall reflects unresolved V genes, and no reason is known for the rest. V, J and clone size are those of that table, while D and trimming were read from the DNA. The sample includes more than 1.2 million clones, with just under 99% observed a single time. 0.36% of the sample is held by the ten biggest clonotypes.

This entry comes from a study of shared clonotypes between healthy human individuals (dated by TCRdb to 2020 to 2022). For the wider study: The cohort included a few men and two women between 18 and 49 years of age. Blood TCR repertoires of a handful of healthy adults were deeply sequenced to estimate repertoire size and the extent of clonotype sharing between individuals. For each donor, three plates each were used for CD4 naive and CD4 memory, two plates were used for CD8 naive, and one plate was used for CD8 memory. Libraries were prepared and TCR repertoires were sequenced by different laboratories using diverse techniques, in order to increase sequencing depth and limit assay-specific biases. Leukapheresis yielded between about 0.8 and 9.5 billion PBMCs per donor.

Study-wide conclusions, independent of this receptor: The small number of donors limited the genetic and exposure-history diversity represented. Pairwise subsampling led to the expectation that sequencing depth would affect the degree of clonotype sharing among donors. Clonotypes shared by all four sorted-subset donors showed higher generation probabilities than non-shared clonotypes. Across four donors, approximately 5% of naive CD4, roughly 3.3% of naive CD8, about 2.3% of memory CD4, and under 0.45% of memory CD8 clonotypes were shared. Larger estimated clonotype richness was generally found for naive subsets than for memory subsets. Incomplete sequencing was indicated by rarefaction of sorted-subset datasets, despite the large sequencing depth. Only blood was sampled, and tissue TCR repertoires likely differ from those in blood.

The donors were healthy, HIV-negative adults who had no recently reported acute infections or vaccinations. Every donor was a Caucasian adult living in Nashville, Tennessee, USA. CD4+ T cells were enriched by magnetic negative selection; naive cells were then positively selected on CD45RA, and the negative fraction formed the memory subset. After blood collection by leukapheresis, PBMCs were isolated using Ficoll-Histopaque density gradient centrifugation and then cryopreserved in the vapor phase of liquid nitrogen. Analytical flow cytometry was used to check the purity and quantity of every magnetically sorted T cell population. Each sorted fraction had its genomic DNA isolated and then quantified by UV absorbance on a Nanodrop 2000c. Sequences SGHVS (CDR1) and FQNEAQ (CDR2) are obtained from the germline V gene. The CDR3 measures 18 amino acids from cysteine to phenylalanine. Kept here is only the CDR3 DNA, which spans 54 bases and is read in frame from base 1. V loses 4 bases at its end and J loses 0 bases; junction bases beyond the gene matches: 11.

Source material: naive CD4+ T cells sorted from blood. The cell subset or site label on this specimen signifies: CD45RA+ positively selected. The source is a man aged 25 to 40 in good health. This chain is built from TRBV7-8 and TRBJ1-5; 8 junctional bases match TRBD1. The DNA sequence is TGTGCCAGCAGCTCCAGGGGGCGAATAGGTTATAGCAATCAGCCCCAGCATTTT. This is translated as CASSSRGRIGYSNQPQHF.